The present T cell receptor (beta chain) was sequenced within a study of blood T cells in healthy people across ages. Points from the study as a whole: Naive CD4+ cells and diversity were both higher in long-lived donors than in aged donors. From one million sequenced T cells, diversity estimates were lower bounds.

Looked up from germline, CDR1 is SEHNR and CDR2 is FQNEAQ (reference sequence). CDR3 size: 18 residues. Trimming pared 2 bases from V and 0 bases from J, leaving 19 bases between. Next came a second PCR, run for roughly 6 to 11 cycles, which used a sample-barcoded 5' primer along with a J-beta primer mix. TCRdb processed the 5' RACE reads anew with MiXCR; each CDR3 protein has one entry. The repertoire consists of about 670,000 distinct CDR3 sequences, with approximately 52% occurring once and the leading ten covering roughly 13%. Notes on this clonotype: Its specificity is unknown.

The TCR was taken from a woman older than 75 in good health. Sequencing was performed on blood. The chain has TRBV7-9 and TRBJ1-1, with D hard to call. CDR3 DNA sequence: TGTGCCAGCAGCTTATTGAGGACCCCGCACCCCATGAACACTGAAGCTTTCTTT. Translated, it gives CASSLLRTPHPMNTEAFF.